This TCR beta chain was sequenced during a study of blood T cells in healthy people across ages. Whole-study results and caveats: The study could not conclusively compare naive and antigen-experienced cells, given its unsorted PBMCs. The long-lived group displayed more naive CD4+ cells, plus higher diversity, than the aged donors did.

About this clonotype itself: As yet, its antigen is unknown.

Deletions cut 7 bases from V and 7 bases from J, with 14 bases between. The CDR3 covers 13 residues. CDR1 and CDR2 (germline): MGHDK, SYGVNS. Alongside a J-beta primer mix, a sample-barcoded 5' primer served in a second PCR lasting about 7 to 12 cycles. A template-switch adaptor that had 12 random nucleotides put a tag on each cDNA molecule. TCRdb itself ran the 5' RACE reads through MiXCR, one entry per CDR3 protein. The table includes over 600,000 distinct CDR3 sequences, around a fifth detected once. This clonotype was sampled from a man between 65 and 79 years old in good health. The chain carries TRBV25-1 and TRBJ2-1; tentatively, D is TRBD2 (5 bases). The sample taken for sequencing was blood. The CDR3 bases are TGTGCCAGCAAGGAGGTCTTAAGTAATGAGCAGTTCTTC. Translation gives CASKEVLSNEQFF.